These 2 T cell receptor beta chains were sequenced from one sample in a study of Ad26.COV2.S vaccination and SARS-CoV-2 variants. Indicated treatment: some 19 received Ad26.COV2.S at low or high dose, single or two shots; about 5 received placebo; per-sample allocation not given. Sampling happened 63 days after the first vaccine or placebo injection. Generated by immunoSEQ multiplex PCR, the TCRdb table keeps only in-frame clones and is missing some. Of hundreds of thousands of clones listed, 89% were seen once; the top ten hold roughly 1.5%. The sample consisted of peripheral blood, taken in a trial of Ad26.COV2.S vaccine versus placebo. The receptors here all came from a person between 18 and 65 years old who received the Ad26.COV2.S COVID-19 vaccine or a placebo.

This clone came up once. The rearrangement links TRBV5-1 to TRBJ1-6; D is undetermined. The CDR3 loop spans 16 amino acids. V was pared by 4 bases and J by 0 bases, with 11 bases between. The V gene's germline CDR1 is SGHRS and CDR2 YFSETQ. CDR3 protein: CASSDTVGSYNSPLHF. CDR3 in DNA: TGCGCCAGCAGCGACACGGTTGGCTCCTATAATTCACCCCTCCACTTT. The full variable domain, with the rest looked up from reference TRBV5-1 and TRBJ1-6, is KAGVTQTPRYLIKTRGQQVTLSCSPISGHRSVSWYQQTPGQGLQFLFEYFSETQRNKGNFPGRFSGRQFSNSRSEMNVSTLELGDSALYLCASSDTVGSYNSPLHFGNGTRLTVT.

The CDR3 reads CSVGPGRGDYEQYF. The CDR3 coding sequence is TGCAGCGTTGGCCCGGGGCGGGGGGACTACGAGCAGTACTTC. This chain joins TRBV29-1 and TRBJ2-7; 8 bases line up with TRBD2. The CDR3 sequence is 14 residues long. V was clipped by 4 bases and J by 3 bases; unmatched bases: 8. CDR1 and CDR2 from the germline V gene are SQVTM and ANQGSEA.